This T cell receptor (beta chain) was identified during a study of blood T cells in healthy people across ages (dated by TCRdb to between 2014 and 2017). Describing the broader study: In model experiments, roughly one uniquely barcoded TCR beta cDNA molecule per two T cells was captured by template switching. The study measured age-related changes in TCR beta repertoire diversity using deep sequencing normalized with unique cDNA molecular identifiers. Two additional independent replicas of 1 million unique cDNA reads from the same blood draw were analyzed for two donors (one aged 18 to 29 and one aged 80 or older). To avoid experimental bias, donors of different ages were spread randomly across the sequencing lanes. Donors were grouped into four age groups: young (average roughly 17 years), middle-aged (roughly 40), aged (about 60) and long-lived (around 80).

Relative to germline, V is missing 6 bases and J is missing 6 bases, with 10 bases of the junction outside any gene match. The CDR3 has 14 amino acids, counting the end cysteine and phenylalanine. Only the CDR3 DNA is retained, 42 bases long and in frame from the first base. The germline V gene supplies CDR1 SQVTM and CDR2 ANQGSEA. Note on this clonotype: Which antigen it targets is not known. Base qualities were left out, and no much larger clone turns up one base away.

Donors were approximately 42 systemically healthy Caucasian individuals from Russia aged 6 to 90 years. Each donor gave 8 to 10 milliliters of peripheral blood, collected into EDTA-treated Vacutainer tubes. Ficoll-Paque density-gradient centrifugation was used to isolate PBMCs, with at least 6 million per sample. Trizol reagent was used to extract total RNA from the PBMCs, yielding at least 6 micrograms per sample. For every donor, an aliquot of PBMCs went through flow cytometry to measure the percentages of naive CD45RAhigh/CD27high T cells. Libraries were built with 5' RACE. The instrument was an Illumina HiSeq 2500. A second 7 to 11 cycle PCR used a sample-barcoded 5' primer and a J-beta primer mix. Each TCR beta cDNA molecule received a unique molecular identifier from a template-switch 5' adaptor carrying 12 random nucleotides. Each sample yielded at least 3 million CDR3-containing paired-end reads. The Mint cDNA synthesis kit, primed by a TRBC-specific oligonucleotide, was used to synthesize first-strand cDNA from all RNA. After uracil-DNA glycosylase treatment, a first 18-cycle PCR used universal primers M1SS and BC2_uni_R on all cDNA. In the original analysis: Normalization of each sample was performed by random selection of 1 million high-quality reads, each carrying a distinct molecular identifier. Instead of being binned into consensus sequences, reads with shared molecular identifiers were discarded. MiTCR, run with a Q25 quality threshold and the strictest error-elimination algorithm, handled CDR3 identification, clonotype clustering and error correction. A nonparametric unseen species model with Euler transformation was used to estimate a lower bound on total TCR beta diversity. TCRdb cleaned the public reads at Q25 with fastp, built clones with MiXCR and kept in-frame beta chains. Rows are unified per CDR3 protein, each entry keeping the most common DNA and genes. These V and J calls originate from TCRdb's pipeline instead of the authors' own analysis. Within this sample are 780,000 or so distinct CDR3 sequences, with less than 70% of them counted one time only. Of the sample, approximately 40% is held by the ten largest clones.

The study at large found these results: Observed TCR beta diversity per million T cells fell roughly linearly with age, and a significant reduction was already apparent by age about 36. Bulk unsorted PBMC profiling prevented conclusive comparison of naive and antigen-experienced compartments. Estimates of total diversity based on one million sequenced T cells were considered lower bounds and underestimates. Observed TCR beta diversity correlated strongly with the percentage of naive T cells measured by flow cytometry. Because the CMV infection status of the donors was unknown, age-related changes in expanded clonotypes may potentially have been confounded. Compared with the aged group, the long-lived group had more naive CD4+ T cells, fewer expanded clones and increased TCR diversity, a pattern suggesting age selection.

The TCR originated in a man older than 75 in good health. The specimen sequenced was blood. The chain is made from TRBV29-1 and TRBJ1-2, and TRBD1 matches 10 of the central bases. The nucleotides are TGCAGCGTCGCACGACAGGGGGCGGGTGATGGCTACACCTTC. Its protein reads: CSVARQGAGDGYTF.